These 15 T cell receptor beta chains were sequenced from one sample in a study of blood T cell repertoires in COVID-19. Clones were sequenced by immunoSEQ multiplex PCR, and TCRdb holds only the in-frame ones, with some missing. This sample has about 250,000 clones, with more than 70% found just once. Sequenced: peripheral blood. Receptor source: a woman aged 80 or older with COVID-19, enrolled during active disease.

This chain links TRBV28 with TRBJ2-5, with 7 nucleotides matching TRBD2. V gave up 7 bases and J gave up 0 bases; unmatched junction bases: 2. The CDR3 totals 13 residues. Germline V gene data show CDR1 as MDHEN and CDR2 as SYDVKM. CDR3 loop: CASTGGYQETQYF. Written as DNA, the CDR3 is TGTGCCAGCACGGGAGGTTACCAAGAGACCCAGTACTTC.

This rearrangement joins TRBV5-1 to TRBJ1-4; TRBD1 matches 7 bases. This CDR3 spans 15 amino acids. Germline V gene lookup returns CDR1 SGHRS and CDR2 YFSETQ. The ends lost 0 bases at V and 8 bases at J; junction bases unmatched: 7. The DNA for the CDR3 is TGCGCCAGCAGCTTGGGAATGCAGGGGGTCGAAAAACTGTTTTTT. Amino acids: CASSLGMQGVEKLFF.

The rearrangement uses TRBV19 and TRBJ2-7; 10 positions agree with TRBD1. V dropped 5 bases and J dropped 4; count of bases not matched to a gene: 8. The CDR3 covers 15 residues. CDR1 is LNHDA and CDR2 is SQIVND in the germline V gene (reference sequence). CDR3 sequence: CASSGPGTGVYEQYF. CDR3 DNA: TGTGCCAGTAGTGGTCCCGGGACAGGGGTATACGAGCAGTACTTC.

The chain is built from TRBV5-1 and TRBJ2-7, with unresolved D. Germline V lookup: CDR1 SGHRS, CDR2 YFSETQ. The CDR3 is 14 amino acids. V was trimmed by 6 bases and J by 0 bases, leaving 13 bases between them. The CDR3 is CASTPQPGSYEQYV. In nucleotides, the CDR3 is TGCGCCAGCACCCCCCAGCCGGGCTCCTACGAGCAGTACGTC.

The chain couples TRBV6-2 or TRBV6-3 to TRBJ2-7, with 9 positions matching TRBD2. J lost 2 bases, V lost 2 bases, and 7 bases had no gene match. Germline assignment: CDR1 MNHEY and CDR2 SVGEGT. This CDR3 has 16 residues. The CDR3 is CASSYHSGGRTYEQYF. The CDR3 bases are TGTGCCAGCAGTTACCATAGCGGGGGAAGAACCTACGAGCAGTACTTC.

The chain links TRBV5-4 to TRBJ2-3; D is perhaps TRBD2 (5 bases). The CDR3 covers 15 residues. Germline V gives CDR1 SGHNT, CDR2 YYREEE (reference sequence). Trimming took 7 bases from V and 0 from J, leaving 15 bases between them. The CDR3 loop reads CASSEGGPSTDTQYF. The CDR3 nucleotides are TGTGCCAGCTCCGAGGGCGGCCCTAGCACAGATACGCAGTATTTT.

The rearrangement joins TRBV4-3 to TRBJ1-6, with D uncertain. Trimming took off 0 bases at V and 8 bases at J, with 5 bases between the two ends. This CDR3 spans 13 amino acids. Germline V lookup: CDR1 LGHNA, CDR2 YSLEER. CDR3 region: CASSQDFDSPLHF. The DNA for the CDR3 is TGCGCCAGCAGCCAAGATTTCGATTCACCCCTCCACTTT.

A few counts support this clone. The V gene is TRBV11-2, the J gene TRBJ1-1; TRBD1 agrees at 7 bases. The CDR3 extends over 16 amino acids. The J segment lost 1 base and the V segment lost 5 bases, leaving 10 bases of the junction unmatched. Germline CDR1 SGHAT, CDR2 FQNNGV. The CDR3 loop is CASSAYPGQQNTEAFF. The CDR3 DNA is TGTGCCAGCAGCGCCTATCCGGGACAGCAGAACACTGAAGCTTTCTTT.

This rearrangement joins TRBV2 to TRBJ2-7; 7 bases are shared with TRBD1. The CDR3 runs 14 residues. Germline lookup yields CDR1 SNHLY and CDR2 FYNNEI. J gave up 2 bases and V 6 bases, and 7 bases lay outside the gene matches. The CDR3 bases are TGTGCCAGCAGACGGACAGGTCTTACCTACGAGCAGTACTTC. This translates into CASRRTGLTYEQYF.

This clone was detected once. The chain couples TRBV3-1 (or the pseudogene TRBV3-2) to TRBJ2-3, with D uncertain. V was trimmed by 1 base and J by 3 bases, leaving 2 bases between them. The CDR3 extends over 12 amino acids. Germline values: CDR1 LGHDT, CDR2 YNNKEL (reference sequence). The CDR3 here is CASSQVTDTQYF. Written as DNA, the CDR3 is TGTGCCAGCAGCCAAGTAACAGATACGCAGTATTTT.

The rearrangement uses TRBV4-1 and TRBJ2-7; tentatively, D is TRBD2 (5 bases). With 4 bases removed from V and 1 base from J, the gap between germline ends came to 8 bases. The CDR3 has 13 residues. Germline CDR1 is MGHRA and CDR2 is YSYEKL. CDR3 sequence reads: CASSRTGSYEQYF. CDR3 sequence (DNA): TGCGCCAGCAGCCGGACGGGATCCTACGAGCAGTACTTC.

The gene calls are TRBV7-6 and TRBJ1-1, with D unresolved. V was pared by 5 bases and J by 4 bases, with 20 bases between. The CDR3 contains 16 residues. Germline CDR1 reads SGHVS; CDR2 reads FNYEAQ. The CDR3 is CASSTSTLWVGTEAFF. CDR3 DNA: TGTGCCAGCAGCACATCGACTCTGTGGGTGGGCACTGAAGCTTTCTTT.

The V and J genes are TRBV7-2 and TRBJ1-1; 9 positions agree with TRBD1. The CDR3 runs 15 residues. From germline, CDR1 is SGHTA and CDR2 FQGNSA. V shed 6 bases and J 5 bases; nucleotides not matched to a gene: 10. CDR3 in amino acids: CASSNRNGQGTEAFF. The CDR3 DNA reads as TGTGCCAGCAGTAACCGAAACGGACAGGGGACTGAAGCTTTCTTT.

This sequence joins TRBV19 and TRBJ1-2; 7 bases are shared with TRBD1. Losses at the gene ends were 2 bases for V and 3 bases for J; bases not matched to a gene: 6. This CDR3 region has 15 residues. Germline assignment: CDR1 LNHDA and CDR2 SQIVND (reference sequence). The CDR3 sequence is CASSITWDRDYGYTF. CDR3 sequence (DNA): TGTGCCAGTAGTATAACCTGGGACAGAGACTATGGCTACACCTTC.

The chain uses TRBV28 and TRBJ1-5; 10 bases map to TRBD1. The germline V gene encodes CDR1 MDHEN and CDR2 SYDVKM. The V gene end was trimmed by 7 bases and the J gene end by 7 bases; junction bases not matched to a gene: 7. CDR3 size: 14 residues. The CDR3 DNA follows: TGTGCCAGCACCAAGGGGGGACAGGGGCAGCCCCAGCATTTT. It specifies CASTKGGQGQPQHF.